What follows is one T cell receptor beta chain and its context. The antigen is undetermined. Clones were read by immunoSEQ multiplex PCR, and TCRdb kept only the in-frame ones, dropping some. This table has about 120,000 clones, roughly 89% appearing once. The CDR3 is 15 amino acids. CDR1 MNHEY and CDR2 SVGAGI come from the germline V gene. Losses at the gene ends were 5 bases for V and 5 bases for J; bases not matched to a gene: 4. The sample originates from a study of T cell responses to AZD1222 COVID-19 vaccine. Study-level points and caveats: Spike was spanned by vaccine-associated CD4 TCRs, with dominance at 160-218 and 743-854. Rises in breadth and depth of Spike-specific TCRs came after two AZD1222 doses. Regions left unmutated in variants are reportedly the target of nearly half of spike-specific TCRs.

Sequencing was performed on peripheral blood, taken on day 0 of AZD1222 vaccination. The source is an adult in good health. This chain links TRBV6-5 with TRBJ2-5, with 14 bases identical to TRBD2. CDR3 sequence reads: CASSRGTSGSETQYF. CDR3 DNA sequence: TGTGCCAGCAGTCGTGGGACTAGCGGGAGCGAGACCCAGTACTTC.